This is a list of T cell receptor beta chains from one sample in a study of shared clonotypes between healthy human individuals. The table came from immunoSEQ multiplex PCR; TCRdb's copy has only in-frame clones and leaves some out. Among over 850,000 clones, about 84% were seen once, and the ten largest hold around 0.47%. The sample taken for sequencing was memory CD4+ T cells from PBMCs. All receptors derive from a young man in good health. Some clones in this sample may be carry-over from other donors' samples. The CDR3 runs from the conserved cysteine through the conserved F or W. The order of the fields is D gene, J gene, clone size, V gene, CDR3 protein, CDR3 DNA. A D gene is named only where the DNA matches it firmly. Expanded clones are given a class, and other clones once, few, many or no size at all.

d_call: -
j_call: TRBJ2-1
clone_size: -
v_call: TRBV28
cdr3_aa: CASSPKVLRRGRPYNEQFF
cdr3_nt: TGTGCCAGCAGTCCCAAAGTGCTCAGGCGGGGCCGCCCCTACAATGAGCAGTTCTTC

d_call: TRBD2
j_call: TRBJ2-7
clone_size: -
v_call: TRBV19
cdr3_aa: CASSIFKRGLVYEQYF
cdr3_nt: TGTGCCAGTAGTATTTTTAAGCGGGGACTAGTCTACGAGCAGTACTTC

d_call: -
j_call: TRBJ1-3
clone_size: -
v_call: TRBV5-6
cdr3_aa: CASSFRSFSGNTIYF
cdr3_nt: TGTGCCAGCAGCTTCAGGAGCTTCTCTGGAAACACCATATATTTT

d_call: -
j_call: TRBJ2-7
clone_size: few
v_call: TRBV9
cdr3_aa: CASSAAPGVFGSTYEQYF
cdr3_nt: TGTGCCAGCAGCGCCGCCCCGGGGGTCTTCGGGAGCACCTACGAGCAGTACTTC

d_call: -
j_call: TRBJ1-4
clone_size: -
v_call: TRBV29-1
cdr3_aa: CSVGDSPDEKLFF
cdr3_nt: TGCAGCGTTGGTGACAGCCCAGATGAAAAACTGTTTTTT

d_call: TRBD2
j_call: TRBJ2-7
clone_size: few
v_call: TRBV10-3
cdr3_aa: CAINSPTGTSGRAVYEQYF
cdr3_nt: TGTGCCATCAACTCACCAACCGGGACTAGCGGGAGGGCCGTCTACGAGCAGTACTTC

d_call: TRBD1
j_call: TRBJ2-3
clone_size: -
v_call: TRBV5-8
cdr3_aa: CASSAGQGFETDTQYF
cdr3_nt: TGTGCCAGCAGCGCGGGACAGGGTTTTGAGACAGATACGCAGTATTTT

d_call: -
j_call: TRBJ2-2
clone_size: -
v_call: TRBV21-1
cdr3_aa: CASSKASLGDTGELFF
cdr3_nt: TGTGCCAGCAGCAAAGCGTCACTTGGGGACACCGGGGAGCTGTTTTTT

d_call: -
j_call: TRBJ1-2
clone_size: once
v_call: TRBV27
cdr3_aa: CASSLRSGPGPGYTF
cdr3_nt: TGTGCCAGCAGTTTACGATCGGGGCCGGGTCCCGGCTACACCTTC

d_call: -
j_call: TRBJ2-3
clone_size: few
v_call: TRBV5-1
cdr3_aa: CASSLPASTDTQYF
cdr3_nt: TGCGCCAGCAGCTTACCAGCTAGCACAGATACGCAGTATTTT

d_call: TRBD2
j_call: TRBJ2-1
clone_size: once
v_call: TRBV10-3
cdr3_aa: CAISDQTSGNYNEQFF
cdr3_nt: TGTGCCATCAGTGACCAGACTAGCGGAAATTACAATGAGCAGTTCTTC

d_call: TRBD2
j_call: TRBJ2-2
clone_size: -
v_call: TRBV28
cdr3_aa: CASSFLAGLAGEKTGELFF
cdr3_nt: TGTGCCAGCAGTTTTTTGGCGGGACTAGCGGGAGAAAAAACCGGGGAGCTGTTTTTT

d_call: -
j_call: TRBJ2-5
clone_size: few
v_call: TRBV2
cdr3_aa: CASSGDTQETQYF
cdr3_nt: TGTGCCAGCAGTGGGGACACCCAAGAGACCCAGTACTTC

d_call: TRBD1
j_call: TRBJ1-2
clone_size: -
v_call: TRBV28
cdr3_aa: CASSWTGGPPGYGYTF
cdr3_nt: TGTGCCAGCAGTTGGACAGGGGGACCGCCAGGGTATGGCTACACCTTC

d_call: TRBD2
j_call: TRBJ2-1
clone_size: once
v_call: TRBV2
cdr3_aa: CASSEVREKSSEQFF
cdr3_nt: TGTGCCAGCAGTGAGGTGCGGGAGAAAAGTAGTGAGCAGTTCTTC

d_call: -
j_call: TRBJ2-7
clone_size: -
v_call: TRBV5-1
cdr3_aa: CASSLAVGTQTYEQYF
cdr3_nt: TGCGCCAGCAGCTTGGCTGTGGGGACACAAACATACGAGCAGTACTTC

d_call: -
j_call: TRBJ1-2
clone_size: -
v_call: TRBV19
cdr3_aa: CASSPRLSGPGYGYTF
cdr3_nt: TGTGCCAGTAGTCCCCGATTATCCGGGCCTGGCTATGGCTACACCTTC

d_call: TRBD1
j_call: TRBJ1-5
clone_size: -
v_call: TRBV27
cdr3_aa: CASSAQGYNLNQPQHF
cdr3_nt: TGTGCCAGCAGTGCACAGGGGTACAACCTGAATCAGCCCCAGCATTTT

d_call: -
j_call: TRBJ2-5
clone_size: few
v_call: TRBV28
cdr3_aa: CASSSNTDRSHQETQYF
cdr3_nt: TGTGCCAGCAGTTCAAATACCGACAGGAGCCACCAAGAGACCCAGTACTTC

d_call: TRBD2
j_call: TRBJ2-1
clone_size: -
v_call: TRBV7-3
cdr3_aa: CASSLRGGLASNNEQFF
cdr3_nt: TGTGCCAGCAGCTTAAGGGGGGGACTAGCCTCAAACAATGAGCAGTTCTTC

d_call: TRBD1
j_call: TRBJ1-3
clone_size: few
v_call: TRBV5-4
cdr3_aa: CASSQGQGASGNTIYF
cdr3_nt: TGTGCCAGCAGCCAGGGACAGGGGGCCTCTGGAAACACCATATATTTT

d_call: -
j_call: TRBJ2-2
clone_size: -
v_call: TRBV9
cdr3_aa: CASSVATGPNTGELFF
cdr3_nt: TGTGCCAGCAGCGTGGCTACAGGGCCGAACACCGGGGAGCTGTTTTTT

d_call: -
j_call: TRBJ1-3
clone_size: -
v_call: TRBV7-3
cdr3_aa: CASSPRGGSGNTIYF
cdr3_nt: TGTGCCAGCAGCCCACGTGGGGGCTCTGGAAACACCATATATTTT

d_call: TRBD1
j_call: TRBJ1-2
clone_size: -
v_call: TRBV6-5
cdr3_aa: CASRGQGRGYGYTF
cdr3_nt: TGTGCCAGCAGGGGACAGGGGAGAGGCTATGGCTACACCTTC

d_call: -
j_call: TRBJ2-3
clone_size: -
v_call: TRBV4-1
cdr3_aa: CASSQESSDTDTQYF
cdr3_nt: TGCGCCAGCAGCCAAGAATCCTCAGACACAGATACGCAGTATTTT

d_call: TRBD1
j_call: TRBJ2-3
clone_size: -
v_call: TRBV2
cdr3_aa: CASSYDRGDTQYF
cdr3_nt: TGTGCCAGCAGCTACGACAGGGGAGATACGCAGTATTTT

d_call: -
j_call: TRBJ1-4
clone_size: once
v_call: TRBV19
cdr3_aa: CASSIASTNEKLFF
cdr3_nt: TGTGCCAGTAGTATAGCTTCAACTAATGAAAAACTGTTTTTT

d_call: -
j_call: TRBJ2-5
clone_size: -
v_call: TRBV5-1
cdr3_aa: CASSLVGSSQETQYF
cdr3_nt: TGCGCCAGCAGCTTGGTTGGCAGCTCCCAAGAGACCCAGTACTTC

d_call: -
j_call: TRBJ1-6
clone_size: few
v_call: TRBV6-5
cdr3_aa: CASSYGPGWPLHF
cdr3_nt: TGTGCCAGCAGTTACGGCCCTGGATGGCCCCTCCACTTT

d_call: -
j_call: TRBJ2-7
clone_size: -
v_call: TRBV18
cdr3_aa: CASTAARSYEQYF
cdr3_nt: TGTGCCAGTACCGCGGCTAGGTCTTACGAGCAGTACTTC

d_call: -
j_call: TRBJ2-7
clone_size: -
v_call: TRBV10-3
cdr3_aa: CAIRGTLAYSYEQYF
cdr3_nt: TGTGCCATCAGGGGGACTCTAGCGTACTCCTACGAGCAGTACTTC

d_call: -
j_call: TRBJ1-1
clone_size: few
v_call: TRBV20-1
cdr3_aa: CSASSGFEAFF
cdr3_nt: TGCAGTGCTAGTTCGGGGTTTGAAGCTTTCTTT

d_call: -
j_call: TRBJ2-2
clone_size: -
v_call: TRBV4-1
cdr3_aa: CASSQGRGNTGELFF
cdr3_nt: TGCGCCAGCAGCCAGGGCAGGGGGAACACCGGGGAGCTGTTTTTT

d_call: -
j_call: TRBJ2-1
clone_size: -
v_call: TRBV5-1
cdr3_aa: CASSLVLGGDEQFF
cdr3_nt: TGCGCCAGCAGCTTGGTTTTGGGCGGGGATGAGCAGTTCTTC

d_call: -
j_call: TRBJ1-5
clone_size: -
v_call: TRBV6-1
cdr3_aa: CASSARDYSNQPQHF
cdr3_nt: TGTGCCAGCAGTGCCCGGGATTATAGCAATCAGCCCCAGCATTTT

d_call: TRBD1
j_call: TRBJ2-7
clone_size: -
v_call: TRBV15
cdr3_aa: CATSSERTGGSYEQYF
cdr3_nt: TGTGCCACCAGCAGTGAAAGGACAGGGGGATCCTACGAGCAGTACTTC

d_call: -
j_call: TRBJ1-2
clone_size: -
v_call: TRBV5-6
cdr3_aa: CASSLSRAGGYTF
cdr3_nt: TGTGCCAGCAGCTTGTCCAGGGCGGGTGGCTACACCTTC

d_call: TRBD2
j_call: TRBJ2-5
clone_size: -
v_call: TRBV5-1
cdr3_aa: CASSLGTSATVETQYF
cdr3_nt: TGCGCCAGCAGCTTAGGGACTAGCGCGACTGTTGAGACCCAGTACTTC

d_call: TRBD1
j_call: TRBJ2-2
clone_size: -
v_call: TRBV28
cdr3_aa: CASSPGQGSQELFF
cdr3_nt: TGTGCCAGCAGTCCTGGACAGGGGTCCCAAGAGCTGTTTTTT

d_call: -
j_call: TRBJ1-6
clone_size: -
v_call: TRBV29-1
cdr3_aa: CSVADGAGDSPLHF
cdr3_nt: TGCAGCGTTGCGGACGGGGCAGGGGACTCACCCCTCCACTTT